The 4 T cell receptor beta chains given below trace back to one sample, sequenced in a study of CD8 T cells in ankylosing spondylitis. TCRdb used MiXCR to reprocess the 5' RACE reads, holding one entry per CDR3 protein. This repertoire shows 250,000 to 350,000 distinct CDR3 sequences, around 21% found once; its top ten account for roughly 3.6%. Sequenced sample: blood, either unsorted or a sorted T cell fraction (not recorded which). The receptors originated from a female donor with ankylosing spondylitis or in good health (not recorded which).

The chain employs TRBV12-3 or TRBV12-4 and TRBJ2-5; a weak D match, TRBD2 (7 bases). V was cut by 4 bases and J by 5 bases, with 17 bases left in between. The CDR3 runs to 15 residues. The CDR3 here is CASSSLGGALETQYF. Here the CDR3 DNA reads TGTGCCAGCAGTTCCTTAGGGGGGGCACTGGAGACCCAGTACTTC.

This clonotype was recorded a few times. The gene calls are TRBV20-1 and TRBJ1-2, with TRBD1 identical over 10 bases. The CDR3 loop spans 14 amino acids. Looked up from germline, CDR1 is DFQATT and CDR2 is SNEGSKA (reference sequence). The V gene end was trimmed by 1 base and the J gene end by 8 bases; junction bases not matched to a gene: 7. CDR3 region: CSARGTGGGRGYTF. CDR3 bases: TGCAGTGCTAGAGGGACAGGGGGAGGGAGGGGCTACACCTTC.

Only a few counts were recorded for this clonotype. The chain employs TRBV7-2 and TRBJ1-2, with a weak D call TRBD1 (6 bases). The CDR3 runs to 15 residues. Trimming took off 1 base at V and 4 bases at J, with 13 bases between the two ends. The germline V gene encodes CDR1 SGHTA and CDR2 FQGNSA. The CDR3 sequence is CASSLERGPGYGYTF. In DNA form, the CDR3 reads TGTGCCAGCAGCTTAGAACGGGGGCCGGGCTATGGCTACACCTTC.

This clonotype occurred a few times. This sequence joins TRBV12-5 and TRBJ2-5; TRBD2 matches at 9 bases. Unmatched junction bases numbered 10, after V lost 7 bases and J lost 4 bases. The length of the CDR3 is 15 residues. Germline V gives CDR1 LGHNT, CDR2 FRNRAP. CDR3 amino acids: CASAASSGRRETQYF. CDR3 bases: TGTGCTAGTGCCGCCAGTAGCGGGAGACGAGAGACCCAGTACTTC.